This entry features one TCR beta chain sequence. The entry originates in a study of blood T cell repertoires in COVID-19. Overall study context: Samples of COVID-19 (acute and convalescent) were obtained from the United States, Italy and Spain.

Assay: immunoSEQ multiplex PCR; the TCRdb copy retains only in-frame clones and omits some. The data contain about 150,000 clones, 75% to 90% of them singletons. Those who participated ranged in age from roughly 18 to 100 years and resided in approximately 23 US areas. Participants reported their clinical history, and cohort assignment relied on those reports. Deletions cut 5 bases from V and 2 bases from J, with 12 bases between. This CDR3 region has 14 residues. Germline values: CDR1 MNHEY, CDR2 SMNVEV (reference sequence). Sequencing was carried out using PBMCs or T cells enriched from blood (not recorded which). The clonotype comes from a man between 65 and 85 years old who had been exposed to COVID-19. The chain combines TRBV27 with TRBJ1-1; no clear D gene. The CDR3 loop is CASSPRRENTEAFF. DNA for the CDR3: TGTGCCAGCAGTCCCCGGAGGGAAAACACTGAAGCTTTCTTT.